This T cell receptor beta chain was retrieved from a study of T cells after yellow fever vaccination. A 5'RACE template-switching step, the method used to make TCR cDNA, added a universal primer site and UMIs. TCRdb recomputed calls from the 5' RACE reads with MiXCR, one row per CDR3 protein. Of 150,000 to 200,000 distinct CDR3 sequences in the sample, 8% to 13% were seen once. Study-wide results and caveats: Detected again after the booster were most primary-vaccination clones, at 95% to 98% CD4 and roughly 88% CD8.

CDR1 and CDR2 from the germline V gene are KGHSH and LQKENI. This CDR3 has 17 residues. V was clipped by 2 bases and J by 0 bases; unmatched bases: 5. With respect to this clonotype: Its antigen is not known.

The source material was CD8+ T cells sorted from PBMCs, sampled 15 days after the yellow fever booster vaccination. The receptor's source is a man aged 18 to 29 who received the YFV17D yellow fever vaccine. The V and J genes are TRBV18 and TRBJ1-4; 8 bases are shared with TRBD1. CDR3 sequence reads: CASSPSGQGATNEKLFF. The CDR3 DNA is TGTGCCAGCTCACCAAGTGGACAGGGTGCAACTAATGAAAAACTGTTTTTT.